The T cell receptor (beta chain) described here comes from a study of blood T cell repertoires in COVID-19. TCRdb's copy holds only in-frame clones and misses some; the assay was immunoSEQ multiplex PCR. The sample contains about 140,000 clones, about 80% of which appear only once. The CDR3 loop spans 20 amino acids. Donors were grouped by their self-reported clinical history. This TCR derives from a woman younger than 30 who had been exposed to COVID-19. J is TRBJ2-3 and V is TRBV21-1; the table gives TRBD1 as D, unverified against the DNA. TRBV21-1 is assigned pseudogene status. The sample was PBMCs or T cells enriched from blood (not recorded which). The CDR3 here is CASSKCNGTGGRRRTDTQYF. Written as DNA, the CDR3 is TGTGCCAGCAGCAAATGCAATGGGACAGGGGGCCGTAGGCGCACAGATACGCAGTATTTT.